These 30 T cell receptor beta chains were all obtained from the same sample, sequenced in a study of beta chain features in type 1 diabetes. The whole isolated RNA underwent reverse transcription, so sequencing captured expressed TCRB transcripts. Clones were sequenced by immunoSEQ multiplex PCR, and TCRdb holds only the in-frame ones, with some missing. The sample yields about 13,000 clones, approximately 47% seen once. Input material: stem cell memory CD4+ T cells from blood. Receptors were obtained from a young man in good health.

This sequence joins TRBV11-2 and TRBJ1-1; D unresolved. From germline, CDR1 is SGHAT and CDR2 FQNNGV. V was pared by 5 bases and J by 0 bases, with 10 bases between. The CDR3 loop spans 14 amino acids. This CDR3 is CASSAGALNTEAFF. The CDR3 DNA reads as TGTGCCAGCAGCGCGGGAGCCCTGAACACTGAAGCTTTCTTT.

The V and J genes are TRBV11-2 and TRBJ2-5, with unresolved D. CDR3 length equals 14 residues. CDR1 and CDR2 from the germline V gene are SGHAT and FQNNGV. V gave up 1 base and J gave up 5 bases, with 11 bases separating them. The CDR3: CASSLVAVVETQYF. The DNA of the CDR3 is TGTGCCAGCAGCTTAGTGGCGGTCGTTGAGACCCAGTACTTC. Together with reference TRBV11-2 and TRBJ2-5, the CDR3 gives the full variable domain: EAGVAQSPRYKIIEKRQSVAFWCNPISGHATLYWYQQILGQGPKLLIQFQNNGVVDDSQLPKDRFSAERLKGVDSTLKIQPAKLEDSAVYLCASSLVAVVETQYFGPGTRLLVL.

The chain employs TRBV7-6 and TRBJ2-2, with a weak D call TRBD2 (6 bases). The CDR3 loop spans 18 amino acids. Deletions cut 0 bases from V and 0 bases from J, with 14 bases between. In germline, CDR1 is SGHVS, CDR2 FNYEAQ. In nucleotides, the CDR3 is TGTGCCAGCAGCTTAGCCGTGCGGGGACCTACGAACACCGGGGAGCTGTTTTTT. This translates into CASSLAVRGPTNTGELFF.

This clone was seen once. This chain links TRBV13 with TRBJ2-6; D is perhaps TRBD1 (6 bases). This CDR3 region has 18 residues. Trimming removed 4 bases from V and 0 bases from J, with 16 bases in between. Germline-derived CDR1 and CDR2 are PRHDT and FYEKMQ (reference sequence). CDR3 DNA sequence: TGTGCCAGCAGCTCGCATGGACAGCCTAGCTCTGGGGCCAACGTCCTGACTTTC. It translates to CASSSHGQPSSGANVLTF.

The sample holds a few counts of this clone. The V call is TRBV19, the J call TRBJ2-7, with D perhaps TRBD1 (6 bases). Germline V gene data show CDR1 as LNHDA and CDR2 as SQIVND (reference sequence). The CDR3 sequence is 14 residues long. The germline V and J ends were trimmed by 3 bases and 3 bases, with 12 bases remaining between them. The DNA of the CDR3 is TGTGCCAGTAGTATCTTGAGGGACAACTACGAGCAGTACTTC. Translating gives CASSILRDNYEQYF.

In this sample, this clone turned up a few times. V gene TRBV4-3 combines with J gene TRBJ1-2, with D maybe TRBD1 (6 bases). Between the trimmed V and J ends, which lost 4 bases and 0 bases, there was a span of 12 bases. Germline V gene lookup returns CDR1 LGHNA and CDR2 YSLEER. The CDR3 loop spans 15 amino acids. The CDR3 nucleotides are TGCGCCAGCAGCCGTGGACAGTCGCCTAACTATGGCTACACCTTC. It yields the protein CASSRGQSPNYGYTF.

This clone was detected a few times. The V gene is TRBV19, the J gene TRBJ1-1; 7 positions agree with TRBD1. V was pared by 6 bases and J by 0 bases, with 7 bases of the junction left unmatched. CDR3 length: 15 amino acids. Germline lookup yields CDR1 LNHDA and CDR2 SQIVND (reference sequence). CDR3 residues: CASRTTGKLNTEAFF. The CDR3 DNA sequence: TGTGCCAGTAGGACGACAGGGAAGCTGAACACTGAAGCTTTCTTT.

This clone qualifies as medium-sized. This sequence joins TRBV4-3 and TRBJ2-5, with D possibly TRBD2 on 6 matching bases. Germline values: CDR1 LGHNA, CDR2 YSLEER. Between the trimmed V and J ends, which lost 4 bases and 5 bases, there was a span of 11 bases. CDR3 length: 13 residues. The CDR3 protein is CASSPGLRETQYF. CDR3 sequence (DNA): TGCGCCAGCAGCCCGGGACTTCGGGAGACCCAGTACTTC.

This clone was picked up one time. The J gene is TRBJ2-5, the V gene TRBV5-1; perhaps TRBD1 as D (6 bases). The J call may be mistaken, given a closer DNA end match to TRBJ2-7. The CDR3 consists of 14 residues. The germline V gene has CDR1 SGHRS and CDR2 YFSETQ. The CDR3 loop reads CATSTARGSYEQYF. CDR3 bases: TGCGCCACCAGTACGGCCAGGGGATCCTACGAGCAGTACTTC.

This chain uses TRBV7-2 with TRBJ1-2; 8 bases agree with TRBD1. This CDR3 spans 13 amino acids. CDR1 SGHTA and CDR2 FQGNSA come from the germline V gene. Losses at the gene ends were 5 bases for V and 2 bases for J; bases not matched to a gene: 1. This CDR3 is CASSGQGNYGYTF. As DNA, the CDR3 is TGTGCCAGCAGCGGACAGGGAAACTATGGCTACACCTTC. Using reference TRBV7-2 and TRBJ1-2 for the parts outside the CDR3, the full variable domain is GAGVSQSPSNKVTEKGKDVELRCDPISGHTALYWYRQSLGQGLEFLIYFQGNSAPDKSGLPSDRFSAERTGGSVSTLTIQRTQQEDSAVYLCASSGQGNYGYTFGSGTRLTVV.

The chain recombines TRBV11-2 with TRBJ1-1; unclear D gene. The CDR3 runs to 13 residues. The V gene lost 3 bases and the J gene lost 7 bases, with 12 bases spanning the gap. Germline V lookup: CDR1 SGHAT, CDR2 FQNNGV. CDR3: CASSFPGIGEAFF. CDR3 sequence (DNA): TGTGCCAGCAGCTTCCCGGGGATTGGTGAAGCTTTCTTT.

This clone showed up just once. The chain combines TRBV7-6 with TRBJ1-6, with no clear D. V was shortened by 0 bases and J by 3 bases, with 3 bases between the two germline ends. The germline V gene encodes CDR1 SGHVS and CDR2 FNYEAQ. The CDR3 has 14 amino acids. In nucleotides, the CDR3 is TGTGCCAGCAGCTTAGCCCACTATAATTCACCCCTCCACTTT. Residues: CASSLAHYNSPLHF.

A single count supports this clone. The chain couples TRBV6-5 to TRBJ2-3; TRBD2 matches 8 bases. V dropped 6 bases and J dropped 1; count of bases not matched to a gene: 3. The CDR3 length is 14 residues. Germline CDR1 MNHEY, CDR2 SVGAGI. The chain's CDR3 is CASRRAGGTDTQYF. CDR3 nucleotides: TGTGCCAGCAGAAGAGCGGGGGGCACAGATACGCAGTATTTT.

This chain uses TRBV2 with TRBJ1-1; D is possibly TRBD1 (6 bases). The CDR3 has 14 residues. Per the germline V gene, CDR1 is SNHLY and CDR2 is FYNNEI. Trimming took 5 bases from V and 3 from J, leaving 13 bases between them. CDR3 in amino acids: CASSPRGRDTEAFF. DNA of the CDR3: TGTGCCAGCAGTCCTAGGGGGAGGGACACTGAAGCTTTCTTT.

The chain combines TRBV7-9 with TRBJ2-1; 8 bases align to TRBD2. From germline, CDR1 is SEHNR and CDR2 FQNEAQ (reference sequence). This CDR3 region has 15 residues. J lost 7 bases, V lost 5 bases, and 10 bases had no gene match. In nucleotides, the CDR3 is TGTGCCAGCAGCCAACTAGCGGCCGGTGGAAATGAGCAGTTCTTC. Encoded protein: CASSQLAAGGNEQFF.

The genes are TRBV11-2 and TRBJ2-5; 8 positions match TRBD2. Losses at the gene ends were 3 bases for V and 3 bases for J; bases not matched to a gene: 3. Germline V lookup: CDR1 SGHAT, CDR2 FQNNGV. There are 14 residues in the CDR3. The CDR3 region is CASSFTSGEETQYF. In DNA form, the CDR3 reads TGTGCCAGCAGCTTTACTAGCGGAGAAGAGACCCAGTACTTC.

The chain has TRBV6-6 and TRBJ2-3; 8 nucleotides line up with TRBD1. CDR3 size: 14 residues. The germline V gene has CDR1 MNHNY and CDR2 SVGAGI (reference sequence). J gave up 6 bases and V 5 bases, and 7 bases lay outside the gene matches. The CDR3 sequence is CASSQTGGRDTQYF. The CDR3 DNA sequence: TGTGCCAGCAGTCAAACAGGGGGTCGCGATACGCAGTATTTT.

CDR3 region: CASNFLTGGADTQYF. Here the CDR3 DNA reads TGTGCCAGCAACTTTCTCACAGGGGGCGCAGATACGCAGTATTTT. The gene calls are TRBV7-9 and TRBJ2-3; 9 bases map to TRBD1. The CDR3 covers 15 residues. After removal of 7 bases from V and 4 bases from J, the junction contained 9 bases not matched to a gene. Germline values: CDR1 SEHNR, CDR2 FQNEAQ (reference sequence).

The chain uses TRBV7-2 and TRBJ2-5; D is possibly TRBD2 (5 bases). The CDR3 is 14 amino acids. The V end was cut by 5 bases, the J end by 0 bases, with 10 bases between. CDR1 SGHTA and CDR2 FQGNSA come from the germline V gene. The CDR3 is CASSTNGNQETQYF. The CDR3, as DNA: TGTGCCAGCAGCACCAACGGGAACCAAGAGACCCAGTACTTC.

The chain uses TRBV7-3 and TRBJ2-7, with D possibly being TRBD2 (6 bases). The V gene's germline CDR1 is SGHTA and CDR2 FQGTGA. Deletions cut 0 bases from V and 2 bases from J, with 14 bases between. This CDR3 has 16 amino acids. The chain's CDR3 is CASSLTPFPGAYEQYF. DNA of the CDR3: TGTGCCAGCAGCTTAACCCCGTTTCCGGGAGCCTACGAGCAGTACTTC. The complete variable domain, with remaining parts taken from reference TRBV7-3 and TRBJ2-7, reads GAGVSQTPSNKVTEKGKYVELRCDPISGHTALYWYRQSLGQGPEFLIYFQGTGAADDSGLPNDRFFAVRPEGSVSTLKIQRTERGDSAVYLCASSLTPFPGAYEQYFGPGTRLTVT.

This clone was counted a few times. The CDR3 protein is CAWSPIGQGSHGYTF. The CDR3 coding sequence is TGTGCCTGGAGCCCAATTGGACAGGGCAGTCATGGCTACACCTTC. This chain joins TRBV30 and TRBJ1-2; 8 nucleotides match TRBD1. The germline V gene has CDR1 GTSNPN and CDR2 SVGIG (reference sequence). V dropped 3 bases and J dropped 6; count of bases not matched to a gene: 12. This CDR3 region has 15 residues.

This clone has just a few counts. The chain carries TRBV7-2 and TRBJ2-1; 9 bases are a match to TRBD2. The CDR3 has 15 amino acids. The junction had 9 bases not matched to a gene; V was cut back by 8 bases and J by 4 bases. Germline assignment: CDR1 SGHTA and CDR2 FQGNSA. CDR3 residues: CASAWLAGPYNEQFF. CDR3 nucleotides: TGTGCCAGCGCGTGGCTAGCGGGGCCTTACAATGAGCAGTTCTTC.

The chain recombines TRBV7-9 with TRBJ1-5, with 7 nucleotides matching TRBD1. CDR3 length: 14 amino acids. The V and J ends lost 3 bases and 5 bases, in that order; junction bases with no gene match: 4. The V gene's germline CDR1 is SEHNR and CDR2 FQNEAQ (reference sequence). The CDR3 DNA is TGTGCCAGCAGCTTGGGTAGGGGGCATCAGCCCCAGCATTTT. This encodes CASSLGRGHQPQHF.

V gene TRBV7-2 combines with J gene TRBJ2-7, with D perhaps matching TRBD1 (6 bases). In germline, CDR1 is SGHTA, CDR2 FQGNSA. The length of the CDR3 is 16 residues. Trimming shortened V by 5 bases and J by 4 bases, and 21 bases separated the two germline ends. The CDR3 region is CASSPRAGAPEYEQYF. CDR3 coding DNA: TGTGCCAGCAGCCCGAGGGCAGGGGCCCCCGAGTACGAGCAGTACTTC.

The chain recombines TRBV7-6 with TRBJ2-7; 9 bases fit TRBD2. After removal of 3 bases from V and 6 bases from J, the junction contained 6 bases not matched to a gene. This CDR3 has 14 residues. Germline lookup yields CDR1 SGHVS and CDR2 FNYEAQ. The CDR3 protein is CASSFGGGAVEQYF. The CDR3 DNA follows: TGTGCCAGCAGCTTTGGCGGGGGGGCGGTCGAGCAGTACTTC. Variable domain in full (rest from reference TRBV7-6 and TRBJ2-7): GAGVSQSPRYKVTKRGQDVALRCDPISGHVSLYWYRQALGQGPEFLTYFNYEAQQDKSGLPNDRFSAERPEGSISTLTIQRTEQRDSAMYRCASSFGGGAVEQYFGPGTRLTVT.

This clone has only a few counts. The V call is TRBV7-6, the J call TRBJ2-5; maybe TRBD1 (6 bases). CDR3 length equals 19 residues. The germline CDR1 and CDR2 sequences are SGHVS and FNYEAQ. V lost 1 base and J lost 0, with 21 bases in between. The CDR3 DNA sequence: TGTGCCAGCAGCTTAGTACCCCCCGGGGCAGGGGTTTACCAAGAGACCCAGTACTTC. The encoded protein is CASSLVPPGAGVYQETQYF.

The rearrangement uses TRBV6-5 and TRBJ2-7; 8 bases match TRBD1. Germline-derived CDR1 and CDR2 are MNHEY and SVGAGI. V shed 2 bases, J shed 1 base, and the junction held 4 bases outside the gene matches. The CDR3 sequence is 15 residues long. The CDR3 bases are TGTGCCAGCAGTTACCCCCGGACAGGGTCCTACGAGCAGTACTTC. It translates to CASSYPRTGSYEQYF.

The sample holds one count of this clone. The gene calls are TRBV25-1 and TRBJ2-7; TRBD1 might be the D (6 bases). Germline V lookup: CDR1 MGHDK, CDR2 SYGVNS. Trimming took 2 bases from V and 2 from J, leaving 7 bases between them. The CDR3 is 13 amino acids. CDR3 in amino acids: CASSERTAYEQYF. The CDR3 nucleotides read TGTGCCAGCAGTGAAAGGACAGCCTACGAGCAGTACTTC.

This clone was seen only once. The genes are TRBV7-2 and TRBJ2-2; 7 nucleotides agree with TRBD2. This CDR3 has 15 amino acids. After removal of 8 bases from V and 0 bases from J, the junction contained 6 bases not matched to a gene. The V gene's germline CDR1 is SGHTA and CDR2 FQGNSA. Here the CDR3 reads CASLGGSANTGELFF. The CDR3 bases are TGTGCCAGCCTCGGGGGGAGCGCGAACACCGGGGAGCTGTTTTTT.

In its sample, this clone was seen once. The chain couples TRBV23-1 to TRBJ2-3, with D possibly TRBD1 on 5 matching bases. TRBV23-1 is an open reading frame whose function is uncertain. This CDR3 comprises 14 residues. V lost 3 bases, J lost 2 bases, and 9 bases lay in between. The CDR3: CASSHQQVTDTQYF. The CDR3 DNA is TGCGCCAGCAGTCACCAACAGGTCACAGATACGCAGTATTTT.